Listed below are T cell receptor beta chains from one sample, sequenced in a study of cytomegalovirus exposure and HLA in healthy donors. Using immunoSEQ multiplex PCR, the repertoire was profiled, and TCRdb retains in-frame clones only, with some absent. The sample lists more than 110,000 clones, roughly three quarters seen once, with 4% to 6% in the top ten. The sequenced sample was PBMCs. The receptors originated from a woman aged 50 to 60 in good health and CMV-seronegative. Each CDR3 is given with its conserved first and last residue. Each record gives: J gene, D gene, V gene, clone size, CDR3 protein, CDR3 DNA. A D gene is named only where the DNA matches it firmly. A row's size may be missing; if present it is once, few, many or a size class.

j_gene: TRBJ2-2
d_gene: .
v_gene: TRBV5-1
abundance: .
CDR3aa: CASSVRTGELFF
CDR3nt: TGCGCCAGCAGTGTGCGTACCGGGGAGCTGTTTTTT

j_gene: TRBJ2-5
d_gene: .
v_gene: TRBV5-6
abundance: .
CDR3aa: CASSLRGLETQYF
CDR3nt: TGTGCCAGCAGCTTGCGCGGTTTGGAGACCCAGTACTTC

j_gene: TRBJ1-2
d_gene: .
v_gene: TRBV15
abundance: once
CDR3aa: CATSRDQTGGGYTF
CDR3nt: TGTGCCACCAGCAGAGATCAGACCGGCGGCGGCTACACCTTC

j_gene: TRBJ1-6
d_gene: TRBD1
v_gene: TRBV6-1
abundance: .
CDR3aa: CASSGPTGVGSPLHF
CDR3nt: TGTGCCAGCAGTGGGCCGACAGGGGTTGGGTCACCCCTCCACTTT

j_gene: TRBJ1-1
d_gene: TRBD1
v_gene: TRBV27
abundance: .
CDR3aa: CASSRPWTGGLTEAFF
CDR3nt: TGTGCCAGCAGCCGCCCGTGGACAGGGGGCTTAACTGAAGCTTTCTTT

j_gene: TRBJ1-3
d_gene: TRBD1
v_gene: TRBV5-6
abundance: once
CDR3aa: CASTERGLRNTIYF
CDR3nt: TGTGCCAGCACCGAAAGGGGGCTCAGAAACACCATATATTTT

j_gene: TRBJ2-7
d_gene: .
v_gene: TRBV4-1
abundance: .
CDR3aa: CASSQQGLEQYF
CDR3nt: TGCGCCAGCAGCCAACAGGGTCTCGAGCAGTACTTC

j_gene: TRBJ2-3
d_gene: .
v_gene: TRBV11-3
abundance: once
CDR3aa: CASSLASVGTDTQYF
CDR3nt: TGTGCCAGCAGCTTAGCCAGCGTGGGCACAGATACGCAGTATTTT

j_gene: TRBJ2-3
d_gene: TRBD1
v_gene: TRBV7-8
abundance: .
CDR3aa: CASSGDRSTDTQYF
CDR3nt: TGTGCCAGCAGCGGGGACAGGAGCACAGATACGCAGTATTTT

j_gene: TRBJ1-1
d_gene: TRBD1
v_gene: TRBV4-1
abundance: few
CDR3aa: CASNSPHRGNTEAFF
CDR3nt: TGCGCCAGCAATTCACCACACAGGGGTAACACTGAAGCTTTCTTT

j_gene: TRBJ1-1
d_gene: .
v_gene: TRBV5-4
abundance: .
CDR3aa: CASSLWGGNTEAFF
CDR3nt: TGTGCCAGCAGCCTCTGGGGGGGCAACACTGAAGCTTTCTTT

j_gene: TRBJ2-1
d_gene: .
v_gene: TRBV19
abundance: .
CDR3aa: CASKAGVGNEQFF
CDR3nt: TGTGCCAGTAAGGCGGGTGTGGGTAATGAGCAGTTCTTC

j_gene: TRBJ1-1
d_gene: .
v_gene: TRBV2
abundance: .
CDR3aa: CASSVTGLERFDTEAFF
CDR3nt: TGTGCCAGCAGTGTAACGGGTTTAGAGAGGTTTGACACTGAAGCTTTCTTT

j_gene: TRBJ2-1
d_gene: TRBD1
v_gene: TRBV10-3
abundance: .
CDR3aa: CAISTGSNEQFF
CDR3nt: TGTGCCATCTCGACAGGGAGTAATGAGCAGTTCTTC

j_gene: TRBJ2-2
d_gene: TRBD1
v_gene: TRBV5-1
abundance: .
CDR3aa: CASSPGQGTGELFF
CDR3nt: TGCGCCAGCAGCCCCGGACAGGGTACCGGGGAGCTGTTTTTT

j_gene: TRBJ1-4
d_gene: .
v_gene: TRBV5-1
abundance: .
CDR3aa: CASSRLLSNEKLFF
CDR3nt: TGCGCCAGTTCCCGACTTCTTAGTAATGAAAAACTGTTTTTT

j_gene: TRBJ2-2
d_gene: .
v_gene: TRBV5-1
abundance: .
CDR3aa: CASSLVPRLDTGELFF
CDR3nt: TGCGCCAGCAGCTTGGTTCCCAGGTTGGACACCGGGGAGCTGTTTTTT

j_gene: TRBJ1-5
d_gene: .
v_gene: TRBV4-1
abundance: .
CDR3aa: CASSQGTESNQPQHF
CDR3nt: TGCGCCAGCAGCCAAGGGACAGAAAGCAATCAGCCCCAGCATTTT

j_gene: TRBJ2-1
d_gene: TRBD2
v_gene: TRBV29-1
abundance: .
CDR3aa: CSVGLRHTLAGGPHEQFF
CDR3nt: TGCAGCGTTGGGCTCCGACACACCCTAGCGGGGGGGCCCCATGAGCAGTTCTTC

j_gene: TRBJ2-7
d_gene: .
v_gene: TRBV10-1
abundance: .
CDR3aa: CANPWRTDLYEQYF
CDR3nt: TGCGCCAATCCCTGGCGGACAGACCTCTACGAGCAGTACTTC

j_gene: TRBJ1-2
d_gene: TRBD1
v_gene: TRBV7-9
abundance: once
CDR3aa: CASSLQGNYGYTF
CDR3nt: TGTGCCAGCAGCCTACAGGGGAACTATGGCTACACCTTC

j_gene: TRBJ2-4
d_gene: TRBD1
v_gene: TRBV28
abundance: .
CDR3aa: CASSLTGSKNIQYF
CDR3nt: TGTGCCAGCAGCCTGACAGGGAGCAAAAACATTCAGTACTTC

j_gene: TRBJ2-1
d_gene: .
v_gene: TRBV2
abundance: .
CDR3aa: CASIGGSSYNEQFF
CDR3nt: TGTGCCAGCATTGGGGGGAGCTCCTACAATGAGCAGTTCTTC

j_gene: TRBJ1-5
d_gene: .
v_gene: TRBV6-4
abundance: .
CDR3aa: CASSMATALPQPQHF
CDR3nt: TGTGCCAGCAGTATGGCAACCGCTCTGCCCCAGCCCCAGCATTTT

j_gene: TRBJ2-7
d_gene: TRBD1
v_gene: TRBV11-3
abundance: .
CDR3aa: CASSRTGDTYEQYF
CDR3nt: TGTGCCAGCAGCCGGACAGGAGACACCTACGAGCAGTACTTC

j_gene: TRBJ1-1
d_gene: TRBD1
v_gene: TRBV5-4
abundance: .
CDR3aa: CASSRLGGPEAFF
CDR3nt: TGTGCCAGCAGCCGTTTAGGGGGCCCAGAAGCTTTCTTT

j_gene: TRBJ2-7
d_gene: .
v_gene: TRBV18
abundance: .
CDR3aa: CASSRTPLLAYEQYF
CDR3nt: TGTGCCAGCTCACGAACCCCCCTACTAGCCTACGAGCAGTACTTC

j_gene: TRBJ1-5
d_gene: .
v_gene: TRBV9
abundance: .
CDR3aa: CASSPAGLSNQPQHF
CDR3nt: TGTGCCAGCAGCCCTGCGGGGCTGAGCAATCAGCCCCAGCATTTT

j_gene: TRBJ1-2
d_gene: TRBD1
v_gene: TRBV4-2
abundance: .
CDR3aa: CASSQSRTGQGNYGYTF
CDR3nt: TGTGCCAGCAGCCAATCCCGAACAGGACAGGGGAACTATGGCTACACCTTC